What follows are 29 T cell receptor beta chains derived from one specimen sequenced in a study of T cells after yellow fever vaccination. From the 5' RACE reads, TCRdb called clonotypes with MiXCR, one entry per CDR3 protein. The table lists around 310,000 distinct CDR3 sequences, 3.5% to 4.5% of them singletons, with roughly 21% in the top ten. Here the sequenced sample was PBMCs, taken 15 days after the yellow fever booster vaccination. All receptors derive from a man younger than 35 who received the YFV17D yellow fever vaccine.

The chain carries TRBV6-5 and TRBJ2-7, with 8 bases aligning to TRBD2. This CDR3 region has 17 residues. Losses at the gene ends were 4 bases for V and 3 bases for J; bases not matched to a gene: 14. Germline CDR1 reads MNHEY; CDR2 reads SVGAGI. Here the CDR3 DNA reads TGTGCCAGCAGTTCCATCCAAGCGGGGGCGGGTTACTACGAGCAGTACTTC. Protein sequence: CASSSIQAGAGYYEQYF.

The sample holds one count of this clonotype. This could be a read error, since a much larger clone is one nucleotide away. The rearrangement joins TRBV20-1 to TRBJ2-2, with D possibly being TRBD2 (5 bases). The CDR3 length is 14 residues. Germline CDR1 reads DFQATT; CDR2 reads SNEGSKA (reference sequence). CDR3 sequence (DNA): TGCAGTGCTAGGTTAGAGACGTCGGCCGGGGAGCTGATTTTT. It translates to CSARLETSAGELIF.

This clonotype has a count of ten or more. This rearrangement joins TRBV5-4 to TRBJ2-3; 7 bases map to TRBD1. CDR1 is SGHNT and CDR2 is YYREEE in the germline V gene (reference sequence). The CDR3 runs 12 residues. The CDR3 region has the DNA TGTGCTTACGGACAGGGCACAGATACGCAGTATTTT. Translating it yields CAYGQGTDTQYF.

This clonotype came up many times. The J gene is TRBJ1-1, the V gene TRBV10-3; 8 nucleotides line up with TRBD1. The V and J ends lost 6 bases and 1 base, in that order; junction bases with no gene match: 4. CDR1 and CDR2 (germline): ENHRY, SYGVKD. The CDR3 length is 14 residues. The CDR3: CAISGDRGNTEAFF. In nucleotides, the CDR3 is TGTGCCATCAGCGGTGACAGGGGGAACACTGAAGCTTTCTTT.

This clonotype was seen a few times. This chain links TRBV5-4 with TRBJ2-4, with 7 nucleotides matching TRBD2. The germline V gene has CDR1 SGHNT and CDR2 YYREEE (reference sequence). This CDR3 has 14 residues. Trimming cost V 3 bases and J 9 bases; bases outside gene matches: 9. CDR3 region: CASSSGGPLGIQYF. The CDR3 DNA sequence: TGTGCCAGCAGCTCGGGGGGTCCCCTGGGCATTCAGTACTTC.

This clonotype was counted many times. The CDR3 protein is CASSEAGGAPDTQYF. The CDR3 coding sequence is TGTGCCAGCAGTGAAGCAGGGGGCGCCCCAGATACGCAGTATTTT. The chain uses TRBV6-4 and TRBJ2-3; 8 bases are shared with TRBD1. This CDR3 comprises 15 residues. The germline gives CDR1 MRHNA, CDR2 SNTAGT. V lost 3 bases and J lost 4; bases outside the gene matches: 6.

Ten or more counts support this clonotype. The chain employs TRBV2 and TRBJ2-3; TRBD2 matches 12 bases. This CDR3 comprises 19 residues. Germline V lookup: CDR1 SNHLY, CDR2 FYNNEI. Trimming took 2 bases from V and 3 from J; bases not matched to a gene: 12. CDR3: CASSETHSSSGGATDTQYF. As DNA, the CDR3 is TGTGCCAGCAGTGAAACCCACTCATCTAGCGGGGGGGCTACAGATACGCAGTATTTT.

The chain is built from TRBV12-2 and TRBJ2-7; the D call TRBD1 from the table was never checked on the DNA. TRBV12-2 is a listed pseudogene. CDR3 length: 16 residues. As DNA, the CDR3 is TGTGCAAGTCGCTTGGGGGGGGGGCGTCCCCTCTACGAGCAGTACGTC. Its translation is CASRLGGGRPLYEQYV.

The chain links TRBV7-8 to TRBJ2-1; D is unclear. This CDR3 has 16 residues. Germline V gene data show CDR1 as SGHVS and CDR2 as FQNEAQ. The V end lost 1 base, the J end lost 0 bases, and 10 bases lay between the germline ends. CDR3 loop: CASSLGLLSSYNEQFF. The CDR3 nucleotides are TGTGCCAGCAGCTTAGGGCTCCTAAGCTCCTACAATGAGCAGTTCTTC.

This clonotype was seen at least ten times. The J gene is TRBJ1-2, the V gene TRBV4-3; D is unclear. Trimming removed 4 bases at V and 7 bases at J, with 16 bases between. Per the germline V gene, CDR1 is LGHNA and CDR2 is YSLEER. The CDR3 is made up of 14 amino acids. The CDR3 DNA follows: TGCGCCAGCAGCCTATTAGAGGGCGTGCGTGGCTACACCTTC. This translates into CASSLLEGVRGYTF.

This clonotype turned up a few times. This sequence joins TRBV29-1 and TRBJ2-3; 9 nucleotides match TRBD2. Trimming removed 8 bases from V and 2 bases from J; junction bases left unmatched: 5. Germline V gene sequence: CDR1 SQVTM, CDR2 ANQGSEA. The length of the CDR3 is 13 residues. CDR3 sequence (DNA): TGCAGCCCTAGCGGGGATCCCACAGATACGCAGTATTTT. As protein: CSPSGDPTDTQYF.

This clonotype was seen ten or more times. This chain joins TRBV4-3 and TRBJ2-1; 9 bases are shared with TRBD2. CDR1 and CDR2 (germline): LGHNA, YSLEER. J lost 7 bases, V lost 5 bases, and 9 bases had no gene match. CDR3 size: 15 residues. The CDR3 coding sequence is TGCGCCAGCAGCACCAGCGGGGGGCCTTGGAATGAGCAGTTCTTC. Protein sequence: CASSTSGGPWNEQFF.

This clonotype was seen more than once but under ten times. The genes are TRBV2 and TRBJ2-5; D is ambiguous. Germline lookup yields CDR1 SNHLY and CDR2 FYNNEI. The V gene lost 7 bases and the J gene lost 0 bases, with 3 bases spanning the gap. CDR3 length: 11 residues. As DNA, the CDR3 is TGTGCCAGCATGTACCAAGAGACCCAGTACTTC. Protein sequence: CASMYQETQYF.

This clonotype was seen many times. The J gene is TRBJ2-1, the V gene TRBV7-2; D is perhaps TRBD2 (5 bases). Looked up from germline, CDR1 is SGHTA and CDR2 is FQGNSA. V was cut by 1 base and J by 4 bases, with 8 bases left in between. The length of the CDR3 is 14 residues. The CDR3 nucleotides are TGTGCCAGCAGCTTAGTAGAGGGATACAATGAGCAGTTCTTC. Residues: CASSLVEGYNEQFF.

This clonotype was seen ten or more times. The rearrangement links TRBV4-1 to TRBJ1-5; D gene uncertain. Germline V gene lookup returns CDR1 MGHRA and CDR2 YSYEKL. The V gene lost 0 bases and the J gene lost 0 bases, with 15 bases spanning the gap. The length of the CDR3 is 18 residues. CDR3 bases: TGCGCCAGCAGCCAAGATGGCCCGGACCCGTATAGCAATCAGCCCCAGCATTTT. This gives the protein CASSQDGPDPYSNQPQHF.

The rearrangement links TRBV29-1 to TRBJ1-2; D ambiguous. Germline V gene lookup returns CDR1 SQVTM and CDR2 ANQGSEA. The ends were cut back, 6 bases at V and 8 bases at J, with 19 bases in the middle. The CDR3 has 13 amino acids. The CDR3, as DNA: TGCAGCGTCCTGGGCGTAAGGGAGAGGGGCTACACCTTC. It is translated as CSVLGVRERGYTF.

Comment on this clonotype: Relative to the germline gene, one junction end is altered; a read error may explain this. The V gene is TRBV7-9, the J gene TRBJ2-1; D possibly uses TRBD1 or TRBD2 (5 bases each). CDR3 length equals 10 residues. Germline V CDR1 and CDR2: SEHNR, FQNEAQ (reference sequence). CDR3 in amino acids: CASSSGREVF. The DNA of the CDR3 is TGTGCCAGCAGCTCGGGACGCGAAGTCTTC.

The chain is built from TRBV20-1 and TRBJ2-7; no definite D call. V lost 5 bases, J lost 0 bases, and 17 bases lay in between. The CDR3 has 15 residues. Germline CDR1 reads DFQATT; CDR2 reads SNEGSKA (reference sequence). The CDR3 region is CSASRASLASYEQYV. The CDR3 DNA follows: TGCAGTGCTTCCCGGGCCAGCCTCGCCTCCTACGAGCAGTACGTC.

This clonotype was seen only a few times. This chain connects TRBV20-1 to TRBJ1-6; possible D gene TRBD1, 6 bases. The CDR3 contains 13 residues. Germline V gene sequence: CDR1 DFQATT, CDR2 SNEGSKA (reference sequence). Trimming cost V 6 bases and J 4 bases, with 10 bases left between them. The CDR3, as DNA: TGCAGTGCAAGGACAGAGTATAATTCACCCCTCCACTTT. Amino acids: CSARTEYNSPLHF.

This clonotype turned up a few times. The chain uses TRBV5-1 and TRBJ2-1; 10 bases align to TRBD1. V shed 4 bases, J shed 3 bases, and the junction held 7 bases outside the gene matches. This CDR3 spans 16 amino acids. The germline V gene has CDR1 SGHRS and CDR2 YFSETQ. CDR3 bases: TGCGCCAGCAGCAACGCGGGACAGGGGCGCTACAATGAGCAGTTCTTC. Translating it yields CASSNAGQGRYNEQFF.

Only a few counts were recorded for this clonotype. J is TRBJ1-4 and V is TRBV7-9; D is unresolved. The CDR3 spans 15 residues. Trimming shortened V by 1 base and J by 8 bases, and 14 bases separated the two germline ends. Germline CDR1 is SEHNR and CDR2 is FQNEAQ (reference sequence). DNA of the CDR3: TGTGCCAGCAGCTTAGAAGGCCGGGCAGCGGAAAAACTGTTTTTT. It yields the protein CASSLEGRAAEKLFF.

This clonotype was picked up many times. V usage is TRBV12-3 or TRBV12-4 and J usage is TRBJ2-5; no reliable D call. The CDR3 runs to 15 residues. V lost 1 base, J lost 2 bases, and 11 bases lay in between. The CDR3 reads CASSLEGQSQETQYF. CDR3 sequence (DNA): TGTGCCAGCAGTTTAGAAGGTCAGAGTCAAGAGACCCAGTACTTC.

The chain uses TRBV20-1 and TRBJ1-5; the match to TRBD1 covers 11 bases. The CDR3 runs 18 residues. Per germline, CDR1 DFQATT and CDR2 SNEGSKA (reference sequence). V lost 4 bases to trimming and J lost 0 bases; unmatched junction nucleotides: 11. CDR3 bases: TGCAGTGCTACCCTTGGGGGGACAGGGGGGTCTAGCAATCAGCCCCAGCATTTT. Its translation: CSATLGGTGGSSNQPQHF.

This sequence joins TRBV7-6 and TRBJ1-1; D is unresolved. The V gene's germline CDR1 is SGHVS and CDR2 FNYEAQ. V lost 5 bases and J lost 4, with 11 bases in between. The length of the CDR3 is 13 residues. The CDR3 bases are TGTGCCAGCAGCCGTCGGGCGAGCACTGAAGCTTTCTTT. It encodes CASSRRASTEAFF.

This clonotype was seen a few times. The chain joins TRBV20-1 to TRBJ1-4, with D unresolved. Trimming removed 6 bases from V and 0 bases from J, with 8 bases in between. The germline V gene has CDR1 DFQATT and CDR2 SNEGSKA (reference sequence). The CDR3 is 13 residues long. CDR3: CSARWATNEKLFF. CDR3 bases: TGCAGTGCAAGATGGGCAACTAATGAAAAACTGTTTTTT.

This clonotype was detected ten times or more. The CDR3 sequence is CASSTGLSSPLHF. CDR3 DNA sequence: TGTGCCAGCAGTACAGGTCTGAGTTCACCCCTCCACTTT. This chain joins TRBV6-5 and TRBJ1-6; D possibly corresponds to TRBD1 (5 bases). In germline, CDR1 is MNHEY, CDR2 SVGAGI. This CDR3 spans 13 amino acids. Trimming left V 5 bases short and J 9 bases short, with 11 bases between.

This clonotype has ten or more counts. J is TRBJ2-5 and V is TRBV6-5, with D uncertain. CDR3 length equals 11 residues. Germline V CDR1 and CDR2: MNHEY, SVGAGI. Trimming shortened V by 2 bases and J by 5 bases, and 3 bases separated the two germline ends. CDR3 sequence reads: CASSYRETQYF. The CDR3 DNA reads as TGTGCCAGCAGTTACAGGGAGACCCAGTACTTC.

J is TRBJ1-1 and V is TRBV18; TRBD1 is a possible D gene (5 bases). This CDR3 spans 13 amino acids. V was trimmed by 6 bases and J by 6 bases, leaving 14 bases between them. Germline V gene data show CDR1 as KGHSH and CDR2 as LQKENI. Here the CDR3 DNA reads TGTGCCAGCTCCCAGCGGGGGTCCTCTGAAGCTTTCTTT. It encodes CASSQRGSSEAFF.

The sample holds many counts of this clonotype. The chain uses TRBV4-1 and TRBJ2-1; 7 bases are shared with TRBD2. The CDR3 has 17 amino acids. The V gene end was trimmed by 0 bases and the J gene end by 7 bases; junction bases not matched to a gene: 12. Germline V lookup: CDR1 MGHRA, CDR2 YSYEKL. The CDR3 region is CASSQDHETSQRNEQFF. DNA for the CDR3: TGCGCCAGCAGCCAAGATCACGAGACTAGCCAGCGTAATGAGCAGTTCTTC.